This T cell receptor (beta chain) was sequenced for a study of technical replicates of blood from several donors. The data were produced by immunoSEQ multiplex PCR, yet TCRdb's version contains in-frame clones alone and is incomplete. Altogether around 63,000 clones are present, approximately 92% being singletons, with the ten largest covering about 4.6%. Germline lookup yields CDR1 LGHNT and CDR2 FRNRAP. The CDR3 covers 15 residues. Germline trimming cut 6 bases from V and 4 bases from J; bases unmatched to any gene: 6. This chain joins TRBV12-5 and TRBJ2-2; TRBD1 aligns across 9 bases. The clonotype was recovered from a human donor in good health. Some clones in this sample may be carry-over from other donors' samples. The sequenced material came from PBMCs. The CDR3 DNA reads TGTGCTAGTGGAACGGACAGGGGTGGCACCGGGGAGCTGTTTTTT. This codes for CASGTDRGGTGELFF.